This T cell receptor beta chain was recovered during a study of blood T cell repertoires in COVID-19. Only in-frame clones appear in the TCRdb table, and some are missing; sequencing was by immunoSEQ multiplex PCR. The sample lists approximately 170,000 clones, over 75% occurring once. Trimming at V came to 5 bases and at J to 6 bases, leaving 7 bases not matched to a gene. Per the germline V gene, CDR1 is SGHNT and CDR2 is YYREEE (reference sequence). The CDR3 loop spans 14 amino acids. This chain links TRBV5-4 with TRBJ2-7; 11 nucleotides align to TRBD2. The specimen was peripheral blood. The sequence derives from a woman aged 45-59 years with acute or convalescent COVID-19. The CDR3 region is CASRETSGMLEQYF. Here the CDR3 DNA reads TGTGCCAGCAGGGAGACTAGCGGGATGCTCGAGCAGTACTTC. The variable domain in full, with the rest retrieved from reference TRBV5-4 and TRBJ2-7, is ETGVTQSPTHLIKTRGQQVTLRCSSQSGHNTVSWYQQALGQGPQFIFQYYREEENGRGNFPPRFSGLQFPNYSSELNVNALELDDSALYLCASRETSGMLEQYFGPGTRLTVT.